Following are 31 T cell receptor beta chains from one sample sequenced in a study of blood T cell repertoires in COVID-19. Only in-frame clones appear in the TCRdb table, and some are missing; sequencing was by immunoSEQ multiplex PCR. Of about 49,000 clones in the sample, around 81% were seen once. Sequencing was carried out using peripheral blood. These receptors were obtained from a woman of 80 years or more with COVID-19, enrolled during active disease.

The chain employs TRBV19 and TRBJ2-1; 13 bases are shared with TRBD2. This CDR3 has 19 residues. J gave up 2 bases and V 7 bases, and 14 bases lay outside the gene matches. CDR1 and CDR2 from the germline V gene are LNHDA and SQIVND (reference sequence). CDR3 protein: CASKNPGLAGRGTYNEQFF. The CDR3 coding sequence is TGTGCCAGTAAAAATCCGGGACTAGCGGGAAGGGGGACCTACAATGAGCAGTTCTTC.

The chain joins TRBV27 to TRBJ1-1; TRBD1 is a possible D gene (6 bases). The length of the CDR3 is 14 residues. Per germline, CDR1 MNHEY and CDR2 SMNVEV (reference sequence). V lost 7 bases to trimming and J lost 6 bases, with 18 bases between them. The DNA for the CDR3 is TGTGCCAGCACCATCAGTGGGGCAGGGGCTGAAGCTTTCTTT. Translated: CASTISGAGAEAFF.

This chain joins TRBV7-9 and TRBJ1-2, with D tentatively TRBD1 (6 bases). Germline CDR1 is SEHNR and CDR2 is FQNEAQ (reference sequence). Trimming shortened V by 5 bases and J by 5 bases, and 18 bases separated the two germline ends. The CDR3 totals 15 residues. CDR3 loop: CASSQFDRIFYGYTF. DNA of the CDR3: TGTGCCAGCAGCCAATTCGACAGGATTTTTTATGGCTACACCTTC.

The genes are TRBV19 and TRBJ1-1; perhaps TRBD1 as D (5 bases). CDR3 size: 12 residues. Trimming removed 4 bases at V and 10 bases at J, with 13 bases between. CDR1 and CDR2 (germline): LNHDA, SQIVND (reference sequence). CDR3 nucleotides: TGTGCCAGTAGTAAGCCAGGGTTCAGAGCTTTCTTT. It codes for CASSKPGFRAFF.

The V call is TRBV11-2, the J call TRBJ1-6; D gene uncertain. CDR3 size: 14 residues. CDR1 and CDR2 (germline): SGHAT, FQNNGV. V was pared by 6 bases and J by 6 bases, with 12 bases between. The CDR3 DNA reads TGTGCCAGCAGGCAACTCACCGCTAATTCACCCCTCCACTTT. This translates into CASRQLTANSPLHF.

The chain carries TRBV18 and TRBJ2-1, with D perhaps matching TRBD2 (7 bases). V lost 1 base and J 7 bases, leaving 14 bases between the germline ends. The CDR3 has 15 amino acids. In germline, CDR1 is KGHSH, CDR2 LQKENI. The CDR3 bases are TGTGCCAGCTCACCACTAGAGGGGGGGCGGAATGAGCAGTTCTTC. This codes for CASSPLEGGRNEQFF.

The chain employs TRBV29-1 and TRBJ2-2; TRBD1 agrees at 8 bases. From germline, CDR1 is SQVTM and CDR2 ANQGSEA. The CDR3 length is 15 residues. V shed 1 base, J shed 4 bases, and the junction held 5 bases outside the gene matches. The chain's CDR3 is CSVEVDRGSTGELFF. As DNA, the CDR3 is TGCAGCGTTGAAGTTGACAGGGGTTCCACCGGGGAGCTGTTTTTT.

The chain couples TRBV19 to TRBJ1-5; no reliable D call. Germline V gene sequence: CDR1 LNHDA, CDR2 SQIVND (reference sequence). CDR3 length equals 13 residues. V lost 2 bases and J lost 5, with 7 bases in between. The CDR3 here is CASSITGYQPQHF. Written as DNA, the CDR3 is TGTGCCAGTAGTATAACGGGTTATCAGCCCCAGCATTTT.

The chain employs TRBV30 and TRBJ2-3, with TRBD2 identical over 10 bases. Trimming cost V 2 bases and J 8 bases; bases outside gene matches: 10. The CDR3 runs to 15 residues. Germline CDR1 is GTSNPN and CDR2 is SVGIG (reference sequence). Here the CDR3 reads CAWSRLAGVSGTQYF. The DNA for the CDR3 is TGTGCCTGGAGTCGCCTAGCGGGGGTGTCCGGTACGCAGTATTTT.

This clone was seen just once. The chain is built from TRBV30 and TRBJ2-1; 8 nucleotides agree with TRBD2. The CDR3 contains 14 residues. Germline V gene lookup returns CDR1 GTSNPN and CDR2 SVGIG (reference sequence). V lost 3 bases to trimming and J lost 6 bases; unmatched junction nucleotides: 7. This CDR3 reads CAWRPSGSFNEQFF. CDR3 sequence (DNA): TGTGCCTGGAGACCGAGCGGGAGCTTCAATGAGCAGTTCTTC.

The CDR3 loop reads CASSVRLGGELFF. The CDR3 coding sequence is TGTGCCAGCAGTGTCAGGCTCGGCGGGGAGCTGTTTTTT. The chain carries TRBV2 and TRBJ2-2; the D is unclear. From germline, CDR1 is SNHLY and CDR2 FYNNEI. This CDR3 has 13 residues. V lost 4 bases, J lost 7 bases, and 10 bases lay in between.

The rearrangement joins TRBV28 to TRBJ1-6; D is possibly TRBD1 (5 bases). Germline V gene sequence: CDR1 MDHEN, CDR2 SYDVKM. The CDR3 covers 14 residues. Trimming took off 9 bases at V and 9 bases at J, with 18 bases between the two ends. Written as DNA, the CDR3 is TGTGCCAGTTTAGCGCGGAGGGGAAGTTCACCCCTCCACTTT. Translated, it gives CASLARRGSSPLHF.

This chain connects TRBV18 to TRBJ2-6, with 7 positions matching TRBD1. Losses at the gene ends were 3 bases for V and 4 bases for J; bases not matched to a gene: 6. The CDR3 has 16 residues. Germline V lookup: CDR1 KGHSH, CDR2 LQKENI. CDR3 loop: CASSPLDRAGANVLTF. Here the CDR3 DNA reads TGTGCCAGCTCACCGCTTGACAGGGCCGGGGCCAACGTCCTGACTTTC.

CDR3 amino acids: CASSPAGPDEQYF. CDR3 nucleotide sequence: TGCGCCAGCAGCCCCGCGGGACCGGACGAGCAGTACTTC. The chain recombines TRBV5-1 with TRBJ2-7; tentatively, D is TRBD2 (6 bases). The CDR3 is 13 residues long. V lost 4 bases, J lost 5 bases, and 13 bases lay in between. Germline CDR1 is SGHRS and CDR2 is YFSETQ.

This clone occurred a few times. V usage is TRBV29-1 and J usage is TRBJ1-2, with 8 bases lining up with TRBD1. Germline CDR1 is SQVTM and CDR2 is ANQGSEA. Trimming took 6 bases from V and 11 from J; bases not matched to a gene: 23. This CDR3 is 16 amino acids long. CDR3 residues: CSVDTGGVGLPIGYTF. The CDR3 DNA reads as TGCAGCGTGGACACAGGGGGTGTAGGATTACCAATAGGGTACACCTTC.

The chain links TRBV14 to TRBJ2-7, with D possibly being TRBD2 (5 bases). Trimming pared 4 bases from V and 1 base from J, leaving 11 bases between. CDR3 length: 14 residues. Per germline, CDR1 SGHDN and CDR2 FVKESK. The CDR3 DNA reads as TGTGCCAGCAGCCCCTGGAGGTCGTCCTACGAGCAGTACTTC. Its protein product is CASSPWRSSYEQYF. The entire variable domain, with the rest obtained from reference TRBV14 and TRBJ2-7, is as follows: EAGVTQFPSHSVIEKGQTVTLRCDPISGHDNLYWYRRVMGKEIKFLLHFVKESKQDESGMPNNRFLAERTGGTYSTLKVQPAELEDSGVYFCASSPWRSSYEQYFGPGTRLTVT.

The chain employs TRBV7-9 and TRBJ2-1; a weak D match, TRBD2 (5 bases). With 4 bases removed from V and 0 bases from J, the gap between germline ends came to 10 bases. Looked up from germline, CDR1 is SEHNR and CDR2 is FQNEAQ (reference sequence). This CDR3 region has 15 residues. This CDR3 is CASSSPEASYNEQFF. As DNA, the CDR3 is TGTGCCAGCAGCTCTCCGGAGGCCTCCTACAATGAGCAGTTCTTC.

The rearrangement uses TRBV6-5 and TRBJ1-1, with 9 bases matching TRBD1. Germline CDR1 is MNHEY and CDR2 is SVGAGI. With 5 bases clipped from V and 5 bases from J, the junction kept 6 bases outside the gene matches. CDR3 length: 14 residues. This CDR3 reads CASSSDRGGTEAFF. CDR3 bases: TGTGCCAGCAGTAGCGACAGGGGGGGGACTGAAGCTTTCTTT.

This chain joins TRBV6-5 and TRBJ1-5; maybe TRBD1 (6 bases). This CDR3 comprises 14 residues. V was trimmed by 6 bases and J by 5 bases, leaving 14 bases between them. Per the germline V gene, CDR1 is MNHEY and CDR2 is SVGAGI. The CDR3 nucleotides read TGTGCCAGCAGCCTAGGGGGTGGAGATCAGCCCCAGCATTTT. Translated, it gives CASSLGGGDQPQHF.

J is TRBJ2-7 and V is TRBV27; TRBD2 might be the D (7 bases). The germline V gene has CDR1 MNHEY and CDR2 SMNVEV (reference sequence). V was trimmed by 9 bases and J by 7 bases, leaving 19 bases between them. The CDR3 spans 13 residues. The CDR3 nucleotides read TGTGCCAGTTCCTGGGGGGGGCCGGCGGAGCAGTACTTC. Its protein is CASSWGGPAEQYF.

The chain couples TRBV27 to TRBJ1-5, with a weak D call TRBD1 (5 bases). Germline V gene lookup returns CDR1 MNHEY and CDR2 SMNVEV (reference sequence). The V end was cut by 3 bases, the J end by 0 bases, with 9 bases between. This CDR3 is 15 amino acids long. The CDR3 sequence is CASSFRQGSNQPQHF. The DNA of the CDR3 is TGTGCCAGCAGTTTTCGGCAGGGTAGCAATCAGCCCCAGCATTTT.

V and J are TRBV7-3 and TRBJ1-2; maybe TRBD1 (6 bases). The germline gives CDR1 SGHTA, CDR2 FQGTGA. This CDR3 has 13 amino acids. The ends were cut back, 2 bases at V and 4 bases at J, with 8 bases in the middle. The DNA of the CDR3 is TGTGCCAGCAGCTTAGAACAGGGCTATGGCTACACCTTC. This codes for CASSLEQGYGYTF.

The gene calls are TRBV11-2 and TRBJ2-7; D gene uncertain. The CDR3 is 13 residues long. Germline lookup yields CDR1 SGHAT and CDR2 FQNNGV. Trimming pared 5 bases from V and 6 bases from J, leaving 14 bases between. For the CDR3, the DNA is TGTGCCAGCAGCCTTGACCTCCCGGGCGAGCAGTACTTC. Encoded protein: CASSLDLPGEQYF.

V and J are TRBV25-1 and TRBJ2-7; no definite D call. CDR3 length: 14 residues. The germline CDR1 and CDR2 sequences are MGHDK and SYGVNS. Between the trimmed V and J ends, which lost 3 bases and 5 bases, there was a span of 14 bases. The CDR3 DNA reads as TGTGCCAGCAGTGACCCTTTTAGTAGCCACGAGCAGTACTTC. Protein: CASSDPFSSHEQYF.

The chain carries TRBV9 and TRBJ2-7; the match to TRBD1 covers 11 bases. The CDR3 has 14 amino acids. V was pared by 4 bases and J by 7 bases, with 7 bases of the junction left unmatched. The V gene's germline CDR1 is SGDLS and CDR2 YYNGEE. The CDR3 nucleotides read TGTGCCAGCAGCTCAGGACAGGGGGCGGGAGAGCAGTACTTC. This gives the protein CASSSGQGAGEQYF.

The chain joins TRBV9 to TRBJ2-7; D remains ambiguous. Germline values: CDR1 SGDLS, CDR2 YYNGEE. The CDR3 loop spans 13 amino acids. Trimming cost V 0 bases and J 5 bases, with 9 bases left between them. The CDR3, as DNA: TGTGCCAGCAGCGTAGCGGTAGCCAACGAGCAGTACTTC. As protein: CASSVAVANEQYF.

Here the CDR3 DNA reads TGTGCCAGCAGCTTCCCGGATTTGGGGCCTGAAGCTTTCTTT. Protein sequence: CASSFPDLGPEAFF. The chain combines TRBV5-6 with TRBJ1-1, with a tentative D call TRBD1 (5 bases). The CDR3 contains 14 residues. V dropped 2 bases and J dropped 6 bases, with 14 bases sitting between them. In germline, CDR1 is SGHDT, CDR2 YYEEEE.

The V gene is TRBV18, the J gene TRBJ1-5, with D maybe TRBD1 (5 bases). The CDR3 length is 16 residues. Germline CDR1 and CDR2: KGHSH and LQKENI. Deletions cut 2 bases from V and 7 bases from J, with 18 bases between. The CDR3 reads CASSPGGIGGGQPQHF. The CDR3 DNA sequence: TGTGCCAGCTCACCAGGGGGTATCGGGGGTGGACAGCCCCAGCATTTT.

This rearrangement joins TRBV24-1 to TRBJ2-1, with TRBD2 matching 8 bases. Germline CDR1 is KGHDR and CDR2 is SFDVKD. There are 16 residues in the CDR3. Trimming at V came to 2 bases and at J to 10 bases, leaving 12 bases not matched to a gene. CDR3 protein: CATSDSLAGLRAEQFF. The CDR3 coding sequence is TGTGCCACCAGTGATTCTTTAGCGGGACTTAGGGCCGAGCAGTTCTTC.

The CDR3 region is CASSLGAASYNEQFF. For the CDR3, the DNA is TGTGCCAGCAGCTTAGGAGCGGCGTCCTACAATGAGCAGTTCTTC. The rearrangement joins TRBV7-2 to TRBJ2-1, with D possibly being TRBD2 (5 bases). Germline CDR1 is SGHTA and CDR2 is FQGNSA. This CDR3 spans 15 amino acids. V was cut by 1 base and J by 1 base, with 8 bases left in between.

This clone was seen a few times. This chain joins TRBV2 and TRBJ1-6, with D uncertain. There are 15 residues in the CDR3. CDR1 is SNHLY, CDR2 FYNNEI, per germline. V shed 3 bases and J shed 0 bases, with 6 bases lying between them. CDR3 protein: CASSESFSYNSPLHF. The CDR3 nucleotides read TGTGCCAGCAGTGAGAGCTTCTCCTATAATTCACCCCTCCACTTT.